The 8 T cell receptor beta chains below were found in one sample sequenced in a study of T cell responses to AZD1222 COVID-19 vaccine. Produced via immunoSEQ multiplex PCR; TCRdb's table is partial and in-frame only. This sample has approximately 140,000 clones, with about 93% found just once. This specimen was peripheral blood, taken on day 0 of AZD1222 vaccination. These receptors came from an adult in good health.

The V and J genes are TRBV10-3 and TRBJ2-7, with TRBD2 as a possible D gene (6 bases). Per germline, CDR1 ENHRY and CDR2 SYGVKD. The CDR3 contains 14 residues. Trimming removed 5 bases from V and 6 bases from J, with 17 bases in between. The CDR3 DNA reads as TGTGCCATCAGTTCCGACGGAGGGGTCCTCGAGCAGTACGTC. Its translation: CAISSDGGVLEQYV.

The chain carries TRBV27 and TRBJ1-2, with D possibly being TRBD1 (6 bases). CDR1 is MNHEY, CDR2 SMNVEV, per germline (reference sequence). V lost 5 bases and J 6 bases, leaving 22 bases between the germline ends. This CDR3 spans 16 amino acids. The CDR3 DNA is TGTGCCAGCAGTCTGGCCGGGACACCCCCTGTTAATGGCTACACCTTC. Protein product: CASSLAGTPPVNGYTF.

V gene TRBV5-6 combines with J gene TRBJ1-2; TRBD1 might be the D (6 bases). CDR3 size: 13 residues. In germline, CDR1 is SGHDT, CDR2 YYEEEE. Between the trimmed V and J ends, which lost 5 bases and 8 bases, there was a span of 16 bases. The CDR3 loop is CASSPGGGVGYTF. CDR3 in DNA: TGTGCCAGCAGTCCCGGAGGGGGAGTCGGCTACACCTTC.

The rearrangement links TRBV7-2 to TRBJ1-5; 11 bases map to TRBD1. J gave up 7 bases and V 2 bases, and 4 bases lay outside the gene matches. CDR1 SGHTA and CDR2 FQGNSA come from the germline V gene. The CDR3 has 15 amino acids. CDR3 sequence: CASSLWTGGEQPQHF. The CDR3 nucleotides are TGTGCCAGCAGCTTATGGACAGGGGGCGAGCAGCCCCAGCATTTT.

The CDR3 DNA follows: TGTGCCAGCAGCCATCACAAAGAGACCCAGTACTTC. It codes for CASSHHKETQYF. The chain uses TRBV3-1 (or the pseudogene TRBV3-2) and TRBJ2-5; D unclear. The CDR3 is made up of 12 amino acids. Germline loops: CDR1 LGHDT, CDR2 YNNKEL (reference sequence). Trimming removed 3 bases at V and 3 bases at J, with 5 bases between.

The chain recombines TRBV5-8 with TRBJ2-3; D is perhaps TRBD1 or TRBD2 (5 bases each). CDR1 SGHTS and CDR2 YDEGEE come from the germline V gene. V lost 2 bases and J lost 1, with 14 bases in between. This CDR3 comprises 16 residues. This CDR3 is CASSFDGASRTDTQYF. CDR3 nucleotide sequence: TGTGCCAGCAGCTTTGACGGGGCGAGCCGCACAGATACGCAGTATTTT.

The chain recombines TRBV10-3 with TRBJ1-3; TRBD1 is a possible D gene (6 bases). Germline-derived CDR1 and CDR2 are ENHRY and SYGVKD. The CDR3 contains 14 residues. Trimming took 3 bases from V and 7 from J, leaving 13 bases between them. The CDR3 coding sequence is TGTGCCATCAGTGATCAAGGGGGGAGCAACACCATATATTTT. As protein: CAISDQGGSNTIYF.

The V call is TRBV7-2, the J call TRBJ2-3, with D hard to call. The CDR3 loop spans 14 amino acids. Germline V gene sequence: CDR1 SGHTA, CDR2 FQGNSA. Between the trimmed V and J ends, which lost 4 bases and 4 bases, there was a span of 12 bases. Here the CDR3 DNA reads TGTGCCAGCAGCTCTCCAGGAATGGCAGATACGCAGTATTTT. It specifies CASSSPGMADTQYF.